This record covers a single T cell receptor (beta chain). The data derive from a study of control samples from healthy donors and cancer patients. Clones were sequenced by immunoSEQ multiplex PCR, and TCRdb holds only the in-frame ones, with some missing. Among some 150,000 clones, 90% to 95% were seen once, and the ten largest hold 4.1%. Between the trimmed V and J ends, which lost 0 bases and 4 bases, there was a span of 13 bases. This CDR3 comprises 16 residues. CDR1 and CDR2 from the germline V gene are SGHDT and YYEEEE. This TCR derives from a woman aged 60-70 years in good health. Sequenced material: blood. The gene calls are TRBV5-6 and TRBJ1-4; D possibly corresponds to TRBD1 (5 bases). In nucleotides, the CDR3 is TGTGCCAGCAGCTTGGCGGGGCTGGACTATAATGAAAAACTGTTTTTT. Translated: CASSLAGLDYNEKLFF.